Listed below are T cell receptor beta chains from one sample, sequenced in a study of cytomegalovirus exposure and HLA in healthy donors. Some clones are missing from TCRdb's copy, which holds only in-frame ones; the method was immunoSEQ multiplex PCR. The sample shows about 160,000 clones, about 80% of them seen only once. Sequencing was carried out using PBMCs. These receptors came from a woman between 45 and 65 years old in good health and CMV-seronegative. Both conserved end residues are part of each CDR3. D genes are given only for firm matches. Rows give clone size only sometimes, using once, few, many, or a class for an expanded clone.

clone_size: -
cdr3_length: 14
j_call: TRBJ2-7
v_call: TRBV19
d_call: TRBD2
cdr3_nt: TGTGCCAGTAGTGGCCAGCGGGGTTCCTACGAGCAGTACTTC
cdr3_aa: CASSGQRGSYEQYF

clone_size: -
cdr3_length: 13
j_call: TRBJ1-2
v_call: TRBV14
d_call: -
cdr3_nt: TGTGCCAGCAGCTCCGCACAGGGCTATGGCTACACCTTC
cdr3_aa: CASSSAQGYGYTF

clone_size: -
cdr3_length: 15
j_call: TRBJ2-1
v_call: TRBV9
d_call: TRBD2
cdr3_nt: TGTGCCAGCAGCGTAGAAACTAGCGCCTACAATGAGCAGTTCTTC
cdr3_aa: CASSVETSAYNEQFF

clone_size: -
cdr3_length: 14
j_call: TRBJ1-2
v_call: TRBV15
d_call: -
cdr3_nt: TGTGCCACCAGCAGACCTTGGGGAGAGTATGGCTACACCTTC
cdr3_aa: CATSRPWGEYGYTF

clone_size: few
cdr3_length: 15
j_call: TRBJ2-7
v_call: TRBV4-3
d_call: -
cdr3_nt: TGCGCCAGCAGCCTCCGGGCAGGGCCTTCCTACGAGCAGTACTTC
cdr3_aa: CASSLRAGPSYEQYF

clone_size: -
cdr3_length: 15
j_call: TRBJ2-7
v_call: TRBV7-3
d_call: TRBD2
cdr3_nt: TGTGCCAGCAGCTTAAATAGCGGGGGCTCCTACGAGCAGTACTTC
cdr3_aa: CASSLNSGGSYEQYF

clone_size: once
cdr3_length: 16
j_call: TRBJ2-7
v_call: TRBV7-2
d_call: -
cdr3_nt: TGTGCCAGCAGCTTAGGGCTGGGACGGGAGTCCTACGAGCAGTACTTC
cdr3_aa: CASSLGLGRESYEQYF

clone_size: few
cdr3_length: 15
j_call: TRBJ2-3
v_call: TRBV19
d_call: TRBD1
cdr3_nt: TGTGCCAGTAGTATAGTGGACAGGGGGACAGATACGCAGTATTTT
cdr3_aa: CASSIVDRGTDTQYF

clone_size: -
cdr3_length: 16
j_call: TRBJ2-1
v_call: TRBV7-2
d_call: TRBD1
cdr3_nt: TGTGCCAGCAGCTTAGTCTGGGACAGGGGGGGCAATGAGCAGTTCTTC
cdr3_aa: CASSLVWDRGGNEQFF

clone_size: -
cdr3_length: 17
j_call: TRBJ2-3
v_call: TRBV7-9
d_call: -
cdr3_nt: TGTGCCAGCAGCCCCATCGTCGGCAGGCCTAGCACAGATACGCAGTATTTT
cdr3_aa: CASSPIVGRPSTDTQYF

clone_size: few
cdr3_length: 16
j_call: TRBJ1-5
v_call: TRBV15
d_call: TRBD1
cdr3_nt: TGTGCCACCAGCCTCTGGACAGGGGGCCGCAATCAGCCCCAGCATTTT
cdr3_aa: CATSLWTGGRNQPQHF

clone_size: -
cdr3_length: 13
j_call: TRBJ2-7
v_call: TRBV5-1
d_call: -
cdr3_nt: TGCGCCAGCAGCCCGTCACATTTTTACGAGCAGTACTTC
cdr3_aa: CASSPSHFYEQYF

clone_size: -
cdr3_length: 14
j_call: TRBJ1-2
v_call: TRBV6-5
d_call: -
cdr3_nt: TGTGCCAGCAGTTACTCGTTGACGCGGGATGGCTACACCTTC
cdr3_aa: CASSYSLTRDGYTF

clone_size: -
cdr3_length: 15
j_call: TRBJ1-6
v_call: TRBV2
d_call: TRBD1
cdr3_nt: TGTGCCAGCAGTGATGGGACAGGGGGTATGTCACCCCTCCACTTT
cdr3_aa: CASSDGTGGMSPLHF

clone_size: once
cdr3_length: 16
j_call: TRBJ1-5
v_call: TRBV28
d_call: TRBD1
cdr3_nt: TGTGCCAGCAGTTCCCCCACAGGGGGAGGCGGTCAGCCCCAGCATTTT
cdr3_aa: CASSSPTGGGGQPQHF

clone_size: -
cdr3_length: 16
j_call: TRBJ2-7
v_call: TRBV7-9
d_call: -
cdr3_nt: TGTGCCAGCAGCTCCCACTCAGGGAAGAGCTCCTACGAGCAGTACTTC
cdr3_aa: CASSSHSGKSSYEQYF

clone_size: -
cdr3_length: 13
j_call: TRBJ1-1
v_call: TRBV19
d_call: -
cdr3_nt: TGTGCCAGTAGTCGCACAGTGAACACTGAAGCTTTCTTT
cdr3_aa: CASSRTVNTEAFF

clone_size: -
cdr3_length: 14
j_call: TRBJ1-2
v_call: TRBV6-1
d_call: TRBD1
cdr3_nt: TGTGCCAGCACTATCTCAGGGGGGTACTATGGCTACACCTTC
cdr3_aa: CASTISGGYYGYTF

clone_size: many
cdr3_length: 15
j_call: TRBJ2-3
v_call: TRBV7-9
d_call: TRBD1
cdr3_nt: TGTGCCAGCAGCGGACAGGGTGATGGCACAGATACGCAGTATTTT
cdr3_aa: CASSGQGDGTDTQYF

clone_size: -
cdr3_length: 14
j_call: TRBJ2-2
v_call: TRBV4-3
d_call: -
cdr3_nt: TGCGCCAGCAGCCAAGCGTGGGCCACCGGGGAGCTGTTTTTT
cdr3_aa: CASSQAWATGELFF

clone_size: -
cdr3_length: 15
j_call: TRBJ1-5
v_call: TRBV2
d_call: -
cdr3_nt: TGTGCCAGCAGTGAGACACCGTATAGCAATCAGCCCCAGCATTTT
cdr3_aa: CASSETPYSNQPQHF

clone_size: -
cdr3_length: 16
j_call: TRBJ2-3
v_call: TRBV4-1
d_call: TRBD1
cdr3_nt: TGCGCCAGCAGCCCCTCGGACAGGGGGGGAAGAGATACGCAGTATTTT
cdr3_aa: CASSPSDRGGRDTQYF

clone_size: -
cdr3_length: 14
j_call: TRBJ1-5
v_call: TRBV5-1
d_call: -
cdr3_nt: TGCGCCAGCAGCCAATCGGCTGCGGATCAGCCCCAGCATTTT
cdr3_aa: CASSQSAADQPQHF

clone_size: once
cdr3_length: 16
j_call: TRBJ1-4
v_call: TRBV25-1
d_call: -
cdr3_nt: TGTGCCAGCACTGAATTTCTAAGTGCAACTAATGAAAAACTGTTTTTT
cdr3_aa: CASTEFLSATNEKLFF

clone_size: -
cdr3_length: 15
j_call: TRBJ2-3
v_call: TRBV19
d_call: TRBD2
cdr3_nt: TGTGCCACCTCCCCACTAGCGGGAGGAGGGGATACGCAGTATTTT
cdr3_aa: CATSPLAGGGDTQYF

clone_size: -
cdr3_length: 14
j_call: TRBJ2-7
v_call: TRBV5-4
d_call: -
cdr3_nt: TGTGCCAGCAGTTCCCAACAGGGTAACTACGAGCAGTACTTC
cdr3_aa: CASSSQQGNYEQYF

clone_size: once
cdr3_length: 15
j_call: TRBJ1-1
v_call: TRBV7-9
d_call: -
cdr3_nt: TGTGCCAGCAGCACGCGGACAGACGCTAACACTGAAGCTTTCTTT
cdr3_aa: CASSTRTDANTEAFF

clone_size: -
cdr3_length: 16
j_call: TRBJ1-6
v_call: TRBV4-3
d_call: TRBD1
cdr3_nt: TGCGCCAGCAGCCCCCAGACAGGGTTAGGAAATTCACCCCTCCACTTT
cdr3_aa: CASSPQTGLGNSPLHF

clone_size: once
cdr3_length: 14
j_call: TRBJ2-3
v_call: TRBV6-5
d_call: -
cdr3_nt: TGTGCCAGCGTCGCTAGCATCCAGTCAGATACGCAGTATTTT
cdr3_aa: CASVASIQSDTQYF

clone_size: few
cdr3_length: 14
j_call: TRBJ2-3
v_call: TRBV2
d_call: -
cdr3_nt: TGTGCCAGCAATAGGAGGCCCTGGCGAGATACGCAGTATTTT
cdr3_aa: CASNRRPWRDTQYF

clone_size: -
cdr3_length: 16
j_call: TRBJ2-2
v_call: TRBV2
d_call: -
cdr3_nt: TGTGCCAGCAGCGGCGGGGTAGCGGCGAACACCGGGGAGCTGTTTTTT
cdr3_aa: CASSGGVAANTGELFF

clone_size: few
cdr3_length: 14
j_call: TRBJ2-7
v_call: TRBV19
d_call: -
cdr3_nt: TGTGCCAGTAGTTTCACAGGGGCGGGAAACGAGCAGTACTTC
cdr3_aa: CASSFTGAGNEQYF

clone_size: once
cdr3_length: 14
j_call: TRBJ2-7
v_call: TRBV6-6
d_call: TRBD2
cdr3_nt: TGTGCCAGCAGTTCCTTAGCGGGAGGCTACGAGCAGTACTTC
cdr3_aa: CASSSLAGGYEQYF

clone_size: few
cdr3_length: 16
j_call: TRBJ1-1
v_call: TRBV5-1
d_call: -
cdr3_nt: TGCGCCAGCAGCTTGGCTTTGGAGGTGGGGAACACTGAAGCTTTCTTT
cdr3_aa: CASSLALEVGNTEAFF

clone_size: -
cdr3_length: 15
j_call: TRBJ2-2
v_call: TRBV7-9
d_call: TRBD2
cdr3_nt: TGTGCCAGCACCCTTGGGACTATCAACACCGGGGAGCTGTTTTTT
cdr3_aa: CASTLGTINTGELFF

clone_size: -
cdr3_length: 14
j_call: TRBJ2-3
v_call: TRBV7-9
d_call: -
cdr3_nt: TGTGCCAGCAGCCCGGACACTAGCACAGATACGCAGTATTTT
cdr3_aa: CASSPDTSTDTQYF

clone_size: once
cdr3_length: 13
j_call: TRBJ2-7
v_call: TRBV27
d_call: -
cdr3_nt: TGTGCCAGCAGTTTATCTAAATTCTCCGAGCAGTACTTC
cdr3_aa: CASSLSKFSEQYF

clone_size: -
cdr3_length: 15
j_call: TRBJ2-1
v_call: TRBV27
d_call: -
cdr3_nt: TGTGCCAGCAGCCCTGGGACTACTCAGGGGAATGAGCAGTTCTTC
cdr3_aa: CASSPGTTQGNEQFF

clone_size: -
cdr3_length: 17
j_call: TRBJ2-1
v_call: TRBV5-1
d_call: TRBD2
cdr3_nt: TGCGCCAGCAGTCGCATCACCGGGACTAGGGTCTACAATGAGCAGTTCTTC
cdr3_aa: CASSRITGTRVYNEQFF

clone_size: -
cdr3_length: 15
j_call: TRBJ1-6
v_call: TRBV28
d_call: TRBD1
cdr3_nt: TGTGCCAGCAGTTTGAACAGGGGTTATAATTCACCCCTCCACTTT
cdr3_aa: CASSLNRGYNSPLHF

clone_size: -
cdr3_length: 13
j_call: TRBJ1-1
v_call: TRBV5-5
d_call: -
cdr3_nt: TGTGCCAGCAGCTTGGGGGGGGACACTGAAGCTTTCTTT
cdr3_aa: CASSLGGDTEAFF

clone_size: -
cdr3_length: 14
j_call: TRBJ2-2
v_call: TRBV29-1
d_call: -
cdr3_nt: TGCAGCGGGTTGGTACCGAGGAACACCGGGGAGCTGTTTTTT
cdr3_aa: CSGLVPRNTGELFF

clone_size: few
cdr3_length: 15
j_call: TRBJ1-3
v_call: TRBV7-9
d_call: -
cdr3_nt: TGTGCCAGCAGCTTCTCAGGGGTTTCGGGAAACACCATATATTTT
cdr3_aa: CASSFSGVSGNTIYF

clone_size: few
cdr3_length: 14
j_call: TRBJ1-1
v_call: TRBV7-3
d_call: TRBD1
cdr3_nt: TGTGCCAGCAGCGCCCAGGGGGCGCACACTGAAGCTTTCTTT
cdr3_aa: CASSAQGAHTEAFF

clone_size: few
cdr3_length: 14
j_call: TRBJ2-1
v_call: TRBV6-5
d_call: TRBD1
cdr3_nt: TGTGCCAGCAGACCGGGACAGGATTACAATGAGCAGTTCTTC
cdr3_aa: CASRPGQDYNEQFF

clone_size: once
cdr3_length: 13
j_call: TRBJ1-5
v_call: TRBV6-6
d_call: -
cdr3_nt: TGTGCCAGCAGTTATACTGTAAATCAGCCCCAGCATTTT
cdr3_aa: CASSYTVNQPQHF

clone_size: few
cdr3_length: 16
j_call: TRBJ1-5
v_call: TRBV28
d_call: -
cdr3_nt: TGTGCCAGCAGTCCTATAAGTCCAGCCAGGAATCAGCCCCAGCATTTT
cdr3_aa: CASSPISPARNQPQHF

clone_size: -
cdr3_length: 15
j_call: TRBJ2-1
v_call: TRBV7-7
d_call: TRBD2
cdr3_nt: TGTGCTAGCAGCAGACTAGCGGGAATTTACAATGAGCAGTTCTTC
cdr3_aa: CASSRLAGIYNEQFF

clone_size: -
cdr3_length: 15
j_call: TRBJ2-7
v_call: TRBV18
d_call: -
cdr3_nt: TGTGCCAGCTCACCGGCAGGCTCCCTATCCTACGAGCAGTACTTC
cdr3_aa: CASSPAGSLSYEQYF